This TCR beta chain emerged from a study of early T cells in non-severe SARS-CoV-2 infection. Overall study context: Whole-blood bulk RNA, unsorted, was sequenced, and chains were unpaired.

TCRdb re-called the 5' RACE reads through MiXCR, storing one row per CDR3 protein. The sample lists almost 85,000 distinct CDR3 sequences, about 12% occurring once. The TCR sequence derives from an adult who was a healthcare worker with PCR-confirmed SARS-CoV-2 infection or an uninfected control (not recorded which). Sequenced material: whole blood.

CDR3 DNA sequence: TGTGCCAGCAGTTACTCGAGGGACAGGGAGACCGGAAACACCATATATTTT. Protein product: CASSYSRDRETGNTIYF. The J gene is TRBJ1-3, the V gene TRBV6-6, with 9 nucleotides matching TRBD1. CDR3 length: 17 amino acids. The V gene's germline CDR1 is MNHNY and CDR2 SVGAGI (reference sequence). V shed 0 bases, J shed 4 bases, and the junction held 7 bases outside the gene matches.